These T cell receptor beta chains were read from a single sample in a study of cytomegalovirus exposure and HLA in healthy donors. Sequencing used immunoSEQ multiplex PCR; TCRdb keeps in-frame clones, though not all of them. Of 90,000 to 110,000 clones in the sample, 78% were seen once. The source material was PBMCs. The receptor source for this set is a man aged 30 to 45 in good health and CMV-seronegative. CDR3s include the opening cysteine and the closing phenylalanine or tryptophan. Fields, in order: clone size, D gene, J gene, V gene, CDR3 DNA, CDR3 protein. D genes are given only for firm matches. Some rows have no size entry. The others give once, few or many, or a class for an expanded clone.

few | TRBD1 | TRBJ2-7 | TRBV18 | TGTGCCAGCTCACCAACCGCTACAGGGGGGAACGGCGAGCAGTACTTC | CASSPTATGGNGEQYF
- | - | TRBJ1-6 | TRBV2 | TGTGCCAGCATGGGGACTATTAATTCACCCCTCCACTTT | CASMGTINSPLHF
few | - | TRBJ1-1 | TRBV6-5 | TGTGCCAGCAGTCAGGACAGTTCGAACACTGAAGCTTTCTTT | CASSQDSSNTEAFF
- | TRBD1 | TRBJ2-5 | TRBV6-1 | TGTGCCAGCAAGCTGGACAGGGGGCGGGAGACCCAGTACTTC | CASKLDRGRETQYF
- | TRBD1 | TRBJ1-5 | TRBV27 | TGCGCCAGCACAGGGGGAGGCAATCAGCCCCAGCATTTT | CASTGGGNQPQHF
- | TRBD2 | TRBJ2-1 | TRBV10-3 | TGTGCCATCAGTGGGGGGACTAGCGGTTACAATGAGCAGTTCTTC | CAISGGTSGYNEQFF
- | TRBD2 | TRBJ2-1 | TRBV6-1 | TGTGCCATCAGTGGACTAGCGGGGCTTAGCTCCTACAATGAGCAGTTCTTC | CAISGLAGLSSYNEQFF
- | TRBD1 | TRBJ1-1 | TRBV6-6 | TGTGCCAGCAGCCCCGGGTGGACAGGGGTGTGGACTGAAGCTTTCTTT | CASSPGWTGVWTEAFF
- | - | TRBJ2-5 | TRBV15 | TGTGCCACCAGCAGAGGAGGGGGAGAGACCCAGTACTTC | CATSRGGGETQYF
few | - | TRBJ2-7 | TRBV5-1 | TGCGCCAGCAGCTTGATACTAAACACCTACGAGCAGTACTTC | CASSLILNTYEQYF
- | TRBD2 | TRBJ2-2 | TRBV9 | TGTGCCAGCAGCGGAAGGGCTAGCGGGATCACCGGGGAGCTGTTTTTT | CASSGRASGITGELFF
- | TRBD1 | TRBJ2-7 | TRBV18 | TGTGCCAGCAAGACAGGGGACGCCTACGAGCAGTACTTC | CASKTGDAYEQYF
few | - | TRBJ2-7 | TRBV28 | TGTGCCAGCAGCGATTGTGACATGGGAGCCTACGAGCAGTACTTC | CASSDCDMGAYEQYF
- | - | TRBJ2-7 | TRBV5-1 | TGCGCCAGCAGCTTGCAGGACAGTACCTACGAGCAGTACTTC | CASSLQDSTYEQYF
- | TRBD2 | TRBJ2-7 | TRBV28 | TGTGCCAGCAGTGAAAAGGGGGGACTAGGTATCGAGCAGTACTTC | CASSEKGGLGIEQYF
- | - | TRBJ2-6 | TRBV6-5 | TGTGCCAGCAGAAAGAAGAGGGAGGCCAACGTCCTGACTTTC | CASRKKREANVLTF
once | - | TRBJ1-6 | TRBV7-2 | TGTGCCAGCAGCGTCCAGGGTGAAGTCCTACCCCTCCACTTT | CASSVQGEVLPLHF
- | - | TRBJ1-3 | TRBV6-5 | TGTGCCAGCAGTTACTCGATAGGGGGGGGCCACCACACCATATATTTT | CASSYSIGGGHHTIYF
- | - | TRBJ2-1 | TRBV5-6 | TGTGCCAGCGGGGGGTACAATGAGCAGTTCTTC | CASGGYNEQFF
- | - | TRBJ2-3 | TRBV11-3 | TGTGCCAGCAGCTTGGGGAAAGGGGGTGGCACAGATACGCAGTATTTT | CASSLGKGGGTDTQYF
once | TRBD1 | TRBJ2-3 | TRBV19 | TGTGCCAGTAGTAGCGCAACAGGGGCGATTTTTACAGATACGCAGTATTTT | CASSSATGAIFTDTQYF
few | - | TRBJ1-2 | TRBV19 | TGTGCCAGTAACCAGGGCGACTATGGCTACACCTTC | CASNQGDYGYTF
- | - | TRBJ1-1 | TRBV6-1 | TGTGCCAGCAGTGAAGCCGGGGTGAACACTGAAGCTTTCTTT | CASSEAGVNTEAFF
- | TRBD2 | TRBJ2-3 | TRBV11-2 | TGTGCCAGCAGCTTAGGGCGGGAGGAGGTAGATACGCAGTATTTT | CASSLGREEVDTQYF
- | - | TRBJ2-1 | TRBV4-3 | TGCGCCAGCAGCCAAGAGTCGGGACTTGGTACAAATGAGCAGTTCTTC | CASSQESGLGTNEQFF
- | - | TRBJ2-2 | TRBV28 | TGTGCCAGCAGTGGGGACTTCACAGGGGACACCGGGGAGCTGTTTTTT | CASSGDFTGDTGELFF
- | - | TRBJ2-7 | TRBV29-1 | TGCAGCGGACGGGACACCTCCTACGAGCAGTACTTC | CSGRDTSYEQYF